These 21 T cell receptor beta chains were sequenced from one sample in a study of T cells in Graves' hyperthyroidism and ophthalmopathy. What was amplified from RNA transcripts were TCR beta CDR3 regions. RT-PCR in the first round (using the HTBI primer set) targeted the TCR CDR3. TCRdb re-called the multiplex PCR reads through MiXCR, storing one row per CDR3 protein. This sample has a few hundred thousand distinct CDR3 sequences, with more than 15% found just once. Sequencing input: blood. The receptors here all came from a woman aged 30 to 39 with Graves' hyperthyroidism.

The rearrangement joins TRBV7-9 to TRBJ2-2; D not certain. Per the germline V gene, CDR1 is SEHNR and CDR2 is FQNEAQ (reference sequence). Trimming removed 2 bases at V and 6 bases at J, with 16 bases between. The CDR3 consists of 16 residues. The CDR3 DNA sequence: TGTGCCAGCAGCTTATTCCCCTCCCAGGCGTCCGGGGAGCTGTTTTTT. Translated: CASSLFPSQASGELFF.

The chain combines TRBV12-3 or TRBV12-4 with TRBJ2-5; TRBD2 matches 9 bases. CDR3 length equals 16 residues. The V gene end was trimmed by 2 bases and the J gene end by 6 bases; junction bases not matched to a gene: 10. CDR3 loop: CASSLQGSGSRKTQYF. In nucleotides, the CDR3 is TGTGCCAGCAGTTTACAAGGTAGCGGGAGTCGGAAGACCCAGTACTTC.

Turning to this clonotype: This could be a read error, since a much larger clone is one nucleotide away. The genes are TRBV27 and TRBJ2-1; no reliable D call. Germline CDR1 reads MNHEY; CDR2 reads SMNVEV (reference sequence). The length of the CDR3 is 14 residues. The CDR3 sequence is CASSLGPYYNEQSF. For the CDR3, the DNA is TGTGCCAGCAGTTTAGGGCCATACTACAATGAGCAGTCCTTC.

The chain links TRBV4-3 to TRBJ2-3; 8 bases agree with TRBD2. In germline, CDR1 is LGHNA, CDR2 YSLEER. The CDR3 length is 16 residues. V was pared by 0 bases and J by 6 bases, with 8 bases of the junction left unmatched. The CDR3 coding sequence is TGCGCCAGCAGCCAAGACTGGACTAGCAGGATGGATACGCAGTATTTT. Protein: CASSQDWTSRMDTQYF.

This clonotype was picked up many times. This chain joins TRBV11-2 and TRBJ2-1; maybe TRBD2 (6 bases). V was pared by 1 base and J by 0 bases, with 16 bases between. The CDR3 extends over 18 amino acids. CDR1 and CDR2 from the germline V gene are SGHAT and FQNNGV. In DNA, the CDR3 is TGTGCCAGCAGCTTAGTAGTTTACACTAGCAGCTCCTACAATGAGCAGTTCTTC. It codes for CASSLVVYTSSSYNEQFF.

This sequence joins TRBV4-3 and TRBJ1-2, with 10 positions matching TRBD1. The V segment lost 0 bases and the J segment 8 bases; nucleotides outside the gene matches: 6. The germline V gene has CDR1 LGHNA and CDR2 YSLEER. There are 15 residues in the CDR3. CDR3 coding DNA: TGCGCCAGCAGCCAAGAAGGGACAGGGGCAGGAGGCTACACCTTC. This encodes CASSQEGTGAGGYTF.

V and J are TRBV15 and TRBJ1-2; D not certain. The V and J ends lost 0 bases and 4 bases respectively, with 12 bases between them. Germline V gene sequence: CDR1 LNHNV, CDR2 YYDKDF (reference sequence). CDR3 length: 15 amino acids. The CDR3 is CATSRDKVRSYGYTF. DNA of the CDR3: TGTGCCACCAGCAGAGATAAGGTTAGAAGCTATGGCTACACCTTC.

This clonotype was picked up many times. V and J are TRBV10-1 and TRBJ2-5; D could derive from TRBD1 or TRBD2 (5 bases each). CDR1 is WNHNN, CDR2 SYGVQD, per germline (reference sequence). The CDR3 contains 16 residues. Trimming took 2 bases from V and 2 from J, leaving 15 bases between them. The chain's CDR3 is CASSESTGTAQETQYF. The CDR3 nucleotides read TGCGCCAGCAGTGAGAGTACGGGGACCGCACAAGAGACCCAGTACTTC.

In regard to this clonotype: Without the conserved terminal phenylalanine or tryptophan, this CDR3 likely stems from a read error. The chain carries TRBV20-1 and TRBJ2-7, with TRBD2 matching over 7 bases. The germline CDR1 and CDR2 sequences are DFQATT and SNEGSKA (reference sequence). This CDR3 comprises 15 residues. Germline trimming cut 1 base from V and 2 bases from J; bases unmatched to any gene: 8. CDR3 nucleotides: TGCAGTGCTAGAGTTGGAGGGGAGGGCCCCTACGAGCAGTACCTC. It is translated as CSARVGGEGPYEQYL.

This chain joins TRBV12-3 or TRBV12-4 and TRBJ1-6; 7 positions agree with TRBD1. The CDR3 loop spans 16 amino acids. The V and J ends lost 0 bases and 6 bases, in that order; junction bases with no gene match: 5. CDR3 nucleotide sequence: TGTGCCAGCAGTTTAGCTGACGGGACAGTTAATTCACCCCTCCACTTT. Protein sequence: CASSLADGTVNSPLHF.

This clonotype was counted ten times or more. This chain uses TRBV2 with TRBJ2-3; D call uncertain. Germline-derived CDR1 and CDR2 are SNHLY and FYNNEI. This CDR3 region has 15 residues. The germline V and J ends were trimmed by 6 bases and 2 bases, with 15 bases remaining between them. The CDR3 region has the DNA TGTGCCAGCAGCCGGGCGGAGCCCCCCACAGATACGCAGTATTTT. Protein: CASSRAEPPTDTQYF.

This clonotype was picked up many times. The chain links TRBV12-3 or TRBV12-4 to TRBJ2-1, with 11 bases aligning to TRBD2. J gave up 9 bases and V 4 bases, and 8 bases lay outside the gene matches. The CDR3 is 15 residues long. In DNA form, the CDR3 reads TGTGCCAGCAGTTCCCTAGCGGGAGGCCAGGGTGAGCAGTTCTTC. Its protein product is CASSSLAGGQGEQFF.

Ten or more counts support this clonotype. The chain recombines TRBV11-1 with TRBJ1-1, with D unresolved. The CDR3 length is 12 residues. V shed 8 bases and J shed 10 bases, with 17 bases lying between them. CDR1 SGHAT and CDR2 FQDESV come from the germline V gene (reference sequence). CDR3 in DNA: TGTGCCAGCCGGCAGGAATTAGACGGAGCTTTCTTT. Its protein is CASRQELDGAFF.

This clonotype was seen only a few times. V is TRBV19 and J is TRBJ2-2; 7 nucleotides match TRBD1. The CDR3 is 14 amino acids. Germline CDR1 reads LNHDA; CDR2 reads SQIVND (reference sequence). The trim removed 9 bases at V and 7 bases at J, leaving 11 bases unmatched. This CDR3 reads CASSPGQRLGELFF. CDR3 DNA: TGTGCCAGCAGTCCGGGACAGAGACTCGGGGAGCTGTTTTTT. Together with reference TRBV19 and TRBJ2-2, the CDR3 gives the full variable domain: DGGITQSPKYLFRKEGQNVTLSCEQNLNHDAMYWYRQDPGQGLRLIYYSQIVNDFQKGDIAEGYSVSREKKESFPLTVTSAQKNPTAFYLCASSPGQRLGELFFGEGSRLTVL.

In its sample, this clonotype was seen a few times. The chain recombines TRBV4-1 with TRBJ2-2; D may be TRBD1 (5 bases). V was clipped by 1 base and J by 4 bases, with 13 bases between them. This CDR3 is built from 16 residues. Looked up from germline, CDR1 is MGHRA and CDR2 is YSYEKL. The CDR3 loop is CASSQVSGLGTGELFF. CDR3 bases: TGCGCCAGCAGCCAAGTTTCAGGGTTGGGCACCGGGGAGCTGTTTTTT.

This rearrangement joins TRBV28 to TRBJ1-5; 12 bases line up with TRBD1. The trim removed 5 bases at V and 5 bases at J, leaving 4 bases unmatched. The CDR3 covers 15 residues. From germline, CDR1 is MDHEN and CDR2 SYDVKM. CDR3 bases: TGTGCCAGCAGTAGGGACAGGGGGCGTCATCAGCCCCAGCATTTT. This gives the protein CASSRDRGRHQPQHF.

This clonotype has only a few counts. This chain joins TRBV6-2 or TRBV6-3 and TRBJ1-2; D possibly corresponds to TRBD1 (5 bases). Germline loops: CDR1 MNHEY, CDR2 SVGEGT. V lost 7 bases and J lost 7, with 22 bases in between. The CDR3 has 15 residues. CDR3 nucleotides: TGTGCCAGCACCCCGGGAGGGACCCACGTTTTTGGCTACACCTTC. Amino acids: CASTPGGTHVFGYTF.

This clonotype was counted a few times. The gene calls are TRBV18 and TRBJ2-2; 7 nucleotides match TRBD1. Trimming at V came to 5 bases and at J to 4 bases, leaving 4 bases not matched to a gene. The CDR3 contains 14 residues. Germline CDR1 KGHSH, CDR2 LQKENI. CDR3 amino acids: CASSTGVTTGELFF. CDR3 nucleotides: TGTGCCAGCTCAACAGGGGTCACCACCGGGGAGCTGTTTTTT.

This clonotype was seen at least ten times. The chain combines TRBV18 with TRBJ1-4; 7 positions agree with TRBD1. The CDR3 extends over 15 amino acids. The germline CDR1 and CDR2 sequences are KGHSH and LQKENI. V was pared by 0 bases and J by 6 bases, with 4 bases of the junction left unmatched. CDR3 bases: TGTGCCAGCTCACCACCGGGAGGGGGCTATGAAAAACTGTTTTTT. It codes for CASSPPGGGYEKLFF.

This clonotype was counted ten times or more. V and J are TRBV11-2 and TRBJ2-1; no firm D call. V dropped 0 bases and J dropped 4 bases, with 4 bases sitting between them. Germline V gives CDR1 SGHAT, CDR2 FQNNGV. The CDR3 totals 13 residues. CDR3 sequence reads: CASSLEVYNEQFF. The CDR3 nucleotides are TGTGCCAGCAGCTTAGAGGTGTACAATGAGCAGTTCTTC.

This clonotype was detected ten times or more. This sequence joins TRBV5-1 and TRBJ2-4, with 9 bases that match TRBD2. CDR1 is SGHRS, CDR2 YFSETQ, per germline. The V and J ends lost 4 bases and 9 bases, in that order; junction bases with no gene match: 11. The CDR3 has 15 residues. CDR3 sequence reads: CASSNDPSGTSIQYF. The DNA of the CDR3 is TGCGCCAGCAGCAATGACCCTAGCGGGACTAGCATTCAGTACTTC.